This section outlines one T cell receptor beta chain sequence together with its context. The record originates from a study of cytomegalovirus exposure and HLA in healthy donors. With 60 Vbeta and 13 Jbeta primers, the PCR was carried out. Assay used: immunoSEQ multiplex PCR; TCRdb lists only in-frame clones, some missing. There are 150,000 to 200,000 clones in the sample; approximately 73% occur only once, and roughly 1.4% lies in the top ten. Trimming shortened V by 4 bases and J by 4 bases, and 10 bases separated the two germline ends. Germline assignment: CDR1 SEHNR and CDR2 FQNEAQ (reference sequence). CDR3 length: 13 residues.

The material sequenced was PBMCs. The receptor's source is a man aged 50 to 60 in good health and CMV-seronegative. The chain recombines TRBV7-9 with TRBJ1-1; TRBD1 might be the D (6 bases). The CDR3, as DNA: TGTGCCAGCAGCTCCCTAGGGGGCACTGAAGCTTTCTTT. It specifies CASSSLGGTEAFF.